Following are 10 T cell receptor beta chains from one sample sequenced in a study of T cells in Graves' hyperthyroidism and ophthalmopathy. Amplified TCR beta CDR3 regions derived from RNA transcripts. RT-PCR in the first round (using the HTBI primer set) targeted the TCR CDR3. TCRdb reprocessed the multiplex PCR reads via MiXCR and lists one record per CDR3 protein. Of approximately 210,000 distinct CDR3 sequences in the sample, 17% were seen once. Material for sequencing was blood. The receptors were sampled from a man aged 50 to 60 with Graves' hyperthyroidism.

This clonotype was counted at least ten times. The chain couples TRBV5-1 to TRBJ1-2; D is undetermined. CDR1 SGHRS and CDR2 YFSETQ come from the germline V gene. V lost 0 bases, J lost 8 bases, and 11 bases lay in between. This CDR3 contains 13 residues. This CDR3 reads CASSLAGEDGYTF. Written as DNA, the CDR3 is TGCGCCAGCAGCTTGGCTGGGGAGGACGGCTACACCTTC.

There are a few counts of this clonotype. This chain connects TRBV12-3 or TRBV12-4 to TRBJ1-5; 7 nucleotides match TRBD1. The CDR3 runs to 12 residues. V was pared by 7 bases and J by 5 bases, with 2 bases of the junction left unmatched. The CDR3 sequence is CASTTGDQPQHF. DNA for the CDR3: TGTGCCAGCACTACAGGGGATCAGCCCCAGCATTTT.

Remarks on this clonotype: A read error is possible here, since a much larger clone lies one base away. The CDR3 nucleotides are TGTGCCAGCGGTTGGGACGACCTTTGGGAGACCCAGTACTTC. This encodes CASGWDDLWETQYF. This chain links TRBV12-3 or TRBV12-4 with TRBJ2-5; D could derive from TRBD1 or TRBD2 (5 bases each). There are 14 residues in the CDR3. V gave up 8 bases and J gave up 5 bases, with 18 bases separating them.

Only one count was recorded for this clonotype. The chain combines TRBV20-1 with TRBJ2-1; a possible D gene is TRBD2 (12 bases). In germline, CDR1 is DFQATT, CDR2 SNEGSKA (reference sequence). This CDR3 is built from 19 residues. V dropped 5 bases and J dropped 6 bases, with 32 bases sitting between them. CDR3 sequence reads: CSAWDRGVLAGGPVNEQFF. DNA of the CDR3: TGCAGTGCTTGGGACAGGGGGGTGCTAGCGGGAGGGCCAGTCAATGAGCAGTTCTTC.

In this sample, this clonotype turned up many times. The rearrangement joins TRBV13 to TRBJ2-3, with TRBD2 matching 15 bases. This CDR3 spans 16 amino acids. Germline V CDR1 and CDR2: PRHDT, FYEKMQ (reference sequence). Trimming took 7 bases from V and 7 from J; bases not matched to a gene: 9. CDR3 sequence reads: CASNERGTSGRNTQYF. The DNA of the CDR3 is TGTGCCAGCAATGAACGAGGGACTAGCGGGAGGAATACGCAGTATTTT.

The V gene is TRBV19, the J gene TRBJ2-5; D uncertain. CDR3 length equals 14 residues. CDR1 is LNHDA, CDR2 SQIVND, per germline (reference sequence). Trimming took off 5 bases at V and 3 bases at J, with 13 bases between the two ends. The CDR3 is CASSPTRFKETQYF. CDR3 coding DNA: TGTGCCAGTAGTCCAACCCGATTCAAAGAGACCCAGTACTTC.

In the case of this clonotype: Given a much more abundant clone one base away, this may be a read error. The CDR3 DNA sequence: TGTGCCAGCTCCCTTGGCTACGGGAATGGAGCTTTCTTT. Its translation is CASSLGYGNGAFF. The rearrangement links TRBV18 to TRBJ1-1, with unresolved D. In germline, CDR1 is KGHSH, CDR2 LQKENI. V was pared by 6 bases and J by 10 bases, with 18 bases between. The CDR3 has 13 residues.

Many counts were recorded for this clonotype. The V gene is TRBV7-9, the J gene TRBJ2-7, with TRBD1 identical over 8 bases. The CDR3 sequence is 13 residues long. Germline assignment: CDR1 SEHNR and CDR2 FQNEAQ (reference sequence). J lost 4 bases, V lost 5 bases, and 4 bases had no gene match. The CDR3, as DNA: TGTGCCAGCAGCACTAACAGGGGGTACGAGCAGTACTTC. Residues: CASSTNRGYEQYF.

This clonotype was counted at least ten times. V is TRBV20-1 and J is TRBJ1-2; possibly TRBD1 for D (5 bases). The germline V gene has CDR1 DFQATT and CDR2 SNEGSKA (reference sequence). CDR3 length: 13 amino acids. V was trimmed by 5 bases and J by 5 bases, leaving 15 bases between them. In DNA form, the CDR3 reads TGCAGTGCTTATTCGGCAGGGACTTATGGCTACACCTTC. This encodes CSAYSAGTYGYTF.

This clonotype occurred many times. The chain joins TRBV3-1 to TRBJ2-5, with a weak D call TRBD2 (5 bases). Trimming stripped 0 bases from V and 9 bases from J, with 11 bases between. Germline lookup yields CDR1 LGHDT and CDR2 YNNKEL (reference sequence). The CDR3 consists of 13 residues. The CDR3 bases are TGTGCCAGCAGCCAAGAGGCGGAGAGGGCCCAGTACTTC. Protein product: CASSQEAERAQYF.